One and the same sample provided the 18 T cell receptor beta chains below, sequenced in a study of T cell responses to AZD1222 COVID-19 vaccine (dated by TCRdb to the early 2020s). Libraries were prepared through the immunoSEQ multiplex PCR assay. The clones in this table, taken by TCRdb from immuneACCESS, are in-frame only. Not every clone is retained; where verified, under half of the shortfall comes from an unresolved V gene, and the cause of the rest is unknown. For this sample the table gives around 120,000 clones, of which around 96% were detected only once. About 2.2% of the sample rests with the top ten. Explained via the paper, the time point label denotes: baseline before first vaccination. The starting material was peripheral blood, obtained on day 0 of AZD1222 vaccination. Every receptor here comes from an adult in good health.

This chain links TRBV5-1 with TRBJ1-4, with 7 bases that match TRBD1. J was trimmed by 7 bases and V by 0 bases; bases with no gene match: 6. CDR1 is SGHRS and CDR2 is YFSETQ in the germline V gene. The length of the CDR3 is 15 residues. DNA for the CDR3: TGCGCCAGCAGCTTGGACCAGGGGGAGGGTGAAAAACTGTTTTTT. Protein: CASSLDQGEGEKLFF.

CDR3 sequence: CASSLGRLAAGELFF. CDR3 nucleotide sequence: TGCGCCAGCAGCTTGGGACGACTAGCGGCCGGGGAGCTGTTTTTT. This chain connects TRBV5-1 to TRBJ2-2, with 9 bases matching TRBD2. CDR3 size: 15 residues. V shed 0 bases, J shed 6 bases, and the junction held 3 bases outside the gene matches. From germline, CDR1 is SGHRS and CDR2 YFSETQ.

The V gene is TRBV5-1, the J gene TRBJ1-2, with TRBD1 matching 10 bases. With V trimmed by 3 bases and J by 8 bases, 7 bases remained unmatched. Germline-derived CDR1 and CDR2 are SGHRS and YFSETQ. The CDR3 consists of 14 residues. The chain's CDR3 is CASSWGQGFGGYTF. The CDR3 region has the DNA TGCGCCAGCAGCTGGGGACAGGGGTTCGGAGGCTACACCTTC.

The J gene is TRBJ2-7, the V gene TRBV5-4; no firm D call. The CDR3 covers 13 residues. V was cut by 3 bases and J by 1 base, with 8 bases left in between. Looked up from germline, CDR1 is SGHNT and CDR2 is YYREEE (reference sequence). This CDR3 is CASSSSYSYEQYF. The CDR3 DNA is TGTGCCAGCAGCTCTTCGTATTCCTACGAGCAGTACTTC.

The chain carries TRBV19 and TRBJ1-2, with a weak D call TRBD1 (5 bases). Germline-derived CDR1 and CDR2 are LNHDA and SQIVND (reference sequence). The CDR3 sequence is 13 residues long. The germline V and J ends were trimmed by 1 base and 3 bases, with 6 bases remaining between them. The CDR3 loop reads CASSIGQYYGYTF. The CDR3 DNA reads TGTGCCAGTAGTATAGGACAGTACTATGGCTACACCTTC. Using reference TRBV19 and TRBJ1-2 for the parts outside the CDR3, the full variable domain is DGGITQSPKYLFRKEGQNVTLSCEQNLNHDAMYWYRQDPGQGLRLIYYSQIVNDFQKGDIAEGYSVSREKKESFPLTVTSAQKNPTAFYLCASSIGQYYGYTFGSGTRLTVV.

V usage is TRBV7-8 and J usage is TRBJ2-7; D tentatively fits TRBD1 or TRBD2 (6 bases each). Between the trimmed V and J ends, which lost 5 bases and 2 bases, there was a span of 13 bases. The germline gives CDR1 SGHVS, CDR2 FQNEAQ. The CDR3 is made up of 14 amino acids. In DNA, the CDR3 is TGTGCCAGCAGCCCCCGTGGGGGGCCCTACGAGCAGTACTTC. Its protein is CASSPRGGPYEQYF.

The V call is TRBV5-6, the J call TRBJ1-5; D call uncertain. This CDR3 region has 15 residues. Germline lookup yields CDR1 SGHDT and CDR2 YYEEEE. Trimming stripped 1 base from V and 0 bases from J, with 8 bases between. CDR3 in amino acids: CASSLYRLSNQPQHF. CDR3 in DNA: TGTGCCAGCAGCTTGTACAGACTTAGCAATCAGCCCCAGCATTTT.

The genes are TRBV10-2 and TRBJ1-6; D gene uncertain. V lost 11 bases and J lost 1, with 12 bases in between. Germline V gene data show CDR1 as WSHSY and CDR2 as SAAADI. The CDR3 totals 14 residues. CDR3 nucleotides: TGCGCCTGCCGGGAACGGTCCTATAATTCACCCCTCCACTTT. This encodes CACRERSYNSPLHF.

The rearrangement joins TRBV19 to TRBJ1-6; TRBD1 agrees at 10 bases. V was clipped by 2 bases and J by 9 bases; unmatched bases: 7. Germline assignment: CDR1 LNHDA and CDR2 SQIVND (reference sequence). This CDR3 has 16 amino acids. CDR3 protein: CASSITRDRGRSPLHF. The CDR3, as DNA: TGTGCCAGTAGTATAACCCGGGACAGGGGTCGTTCACCCCTCCACTTT.

The rearrangement joins TRBV7-9 to TRBJ1-1, with D uncertain. This CDR3 spans 14 amino acids. Trimming shortened V by 5 bases and J by 8 bases, and 18 bases separated the two germline ends. From germline, CDR1 is SEHNR and CDR2 FQNEAQ (reference sequence). CDR3 sequence reads: CASSRREGTKEAFF. In DNA form, the CDR3 reads TGTGCCAGCAGCCGGAGGGAGGGCACAAAGGAAGCTTTCTTT.

The table lists this clone with a count of one. The chain employs TRBV19 and TRBJ2-7; D is unclear. Germline CDR1 LNHDA, CDR2 SQIVND (reference sequence). This CDR3 spans 14 amino acids. Trimming cost V 11 bases and J 6 bases, with 23 bases left between them. The chain's CDR3 is CALKPSSKRCEQYF. For the CDR3, the DNA is TGTGCCTTAAAACCCTCTTCTAAACGGTGCGAGCAGTACTTC.

V is TRBV4-1 and J is TRBJ2-5; 9 bases agree with TRBD1. Germline V gives CDR1 MGHRA, CDR2 YSYEKL. This CDR3 is built from 16 residues. J was trimmed by 4 bases and V by 0 bases; bases with no gene match: 6. In DNA form, the CDR3 reads TGCGCCAGCAGCCAAGATAGACAGGGGGGAGTAGAGACCCAGTACTTC. Amino acid sequence: CASSQDRQGGVETQYF.

This chain connects TRBV7-2 to TRBJ2-7; 8 bases are shared with TRBD1. Unmatched junction bases numbered 11, after V lost 6 bases and J lost 7 bases. Germline CDR1 is SGHTA and CDR2 is FQGNSA. The CDR3 runs 14 residues. CDR3 in amino acids: CASSRSQGAVEQYF. In nucleotides, the CDR3 is TGTGCCAGCAGTCGGTCGCAGGGGGCAGTTGAGCAGTACTTC.

V usage is TRBV27 and J usage is TRBJ1-5, with D possibly TRBD1 on 5 matching bases. The CDR3 has 19 residues. V was pared by 2 bases and J by 2 bases, with 22 bases between. Germline-derived CDR1 and CDR2 are MNHEY and SMNVEV (reference sequence). The CDR3 loop reads CASSLIGVGVVERNQPQHF. In nucleotides, the CDR3 is TGTGCCAGCAGTTTAATCGGTGTGGGGGTAGTGGAACGCAATCAGCCCCAGCATTTT.

This clone was counted a single time. This rearrangement joins TRBV28 to TRBJ1-2; TRBD1 agrees at 7 bases. This CDR3 has 15 residues. Germline CDR1 is MDHEN and CDR2 is SYDVKM. Trimming cost V 3 bases and J 4 bases; bases outside gene matches: 8. CDR3 sequence (DNA): TGTGCCAGCAGTTTTAGGGGGCGGGCGGGCTATGGCTACACCTTC. This codes for CASSFRGRAGYGYTF.

This CDR3 is CASSLGPYLAKNIQYF. The DNA of the CDR3 is TGTGCCAGCAGCTTAGGGCCTTATCTAGCCAAAAACATTCAGTACTTC. The chain couples TRBV7-2 to TRBJ2-4; no clear D gene. This CDR3 contains 16 residues. Germline V gives CDR1 SGHTA, CDR2 FQGNSA. Trimming took 1 base from V and 0 from J, leaving 10 bases between them.

The rearrangement uses TRBV7-2 and TRBJ2-3, with D unresolved. Germline CDR1 and CDR2: SGHTA and FQGNSA. The CDR3 spans 16 residues. Trimming shortened V by 5 bases and J by 0 bases, and 15 bases separated the two germline ends. As DNA, the CDR3 is TGTGCCAGCAGCCTACGACCGCAGACTAGCACAGATACGCAGTATTTT. Protein sequence: CASSLRPQTSTDTQYF.

The gene calls are TRBV13 and TRBJ2-3; the match to TRBD2 covers 14 bases. The CDR3 loop spans 18 amino acids. In germline, CDR1 is PRHDT, CDR2 FYEKMQ (reference sequence). Germline trimming cut 5 bases from V and 5 bases from J; bases unmatched to any gene: 12. CDR3 protein: CASSPGLAGGPPQDTQYF. DNA of the CDR3: TGTGCCAGCAGCCCCGGACTAGCGGGGGGACCCCCACAAGATACGCAGTATTTT. Complete variable domain (other parts from reference TRBV13 and TRBJ2-3): AAGVIQSPRHLIKEKRETATLKCYPIPRHDTVYWYQQGPGQDPQFLISFYEKMQSDKGSIPDRFSAQQFSDYHSELNMSSLELGDSALYFCASSPGLAGGPPQDTQYFGPGTRLTVL.